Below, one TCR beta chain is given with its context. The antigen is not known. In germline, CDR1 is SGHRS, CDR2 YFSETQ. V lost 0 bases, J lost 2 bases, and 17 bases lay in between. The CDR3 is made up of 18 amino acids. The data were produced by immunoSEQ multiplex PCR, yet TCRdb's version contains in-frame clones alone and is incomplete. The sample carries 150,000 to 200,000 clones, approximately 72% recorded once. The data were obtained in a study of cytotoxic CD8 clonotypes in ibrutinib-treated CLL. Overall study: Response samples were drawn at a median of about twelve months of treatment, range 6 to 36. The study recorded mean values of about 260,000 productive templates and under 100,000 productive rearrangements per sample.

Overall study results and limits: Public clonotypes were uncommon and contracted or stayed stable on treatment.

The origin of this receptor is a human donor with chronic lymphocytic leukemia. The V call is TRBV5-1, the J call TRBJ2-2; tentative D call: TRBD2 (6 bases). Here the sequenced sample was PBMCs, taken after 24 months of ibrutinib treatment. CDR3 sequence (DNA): TGCGCCAGCAGCTTGGGCAGCCGGGACTGGTATAACACCGGGGAGCTGTTTTTT. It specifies CASSLGSRDWYNTGELFF.